This TCR beta chain emerged from a study of blood T cell repertoires in COVID-19. Looking at the study overall: The origin of the acute and convalescent COVID-19 samples was the United States, Italy and Spain.

Trimming pared 4 bases from V and 3 bases from J, leaving 9 bases between. CDR3 length equals 13 residues. CDR1 and CDR2 from the germline V gene are MDHEN and SYDVKM. Authors' processing steps: How many nucleated cells were present was estimated from reference gene primer amplification. Generated by immunoSEQ multiplex PCR, the TCRdb table keeps only in-frame clones and is missing some. V and J calls and clone size are those listed in that table; D and trimming were worked out from the DNA. The table lists roughly 410,000 clones, about 89% of them singletons, with about 2% in the top ten. The chain employs TRBV28 and TRBJ1-2, with D tentatively TRBD1 (5 bases). The receptor was derived from a woman in her fifties or sixties with COVID-19, enrolled during active disease. Material: peripheral blood. Written as DNA, the CDR3 is TGTGCCAGCAGTTCAGGGATTTACTATGGCTACACCTTC. Its translation is CASSSGIYYGYTF.